This T cell receptor beta chain was captured by sequencing in a study of T cells in Graves' hyperthyroidism and ophthalmopathy. Study-wide background: At the time of initial diagnosis and before any treatment, peripheral blood was collected.

Ophthalmopathy cases met thresholds of Clinical Activity Score at least 3, NOSPECS grade at least 4 and duration under 3 months. Isolation of PBMCs was performed on around 9.8 ml fresh peripheral blood. The study's findings and limits: Also found in blood were most expanded thyroid clonotypes above 0.001.

This clonotype was counted once. Antigen: not known. The TCR beta CDR3 regions underwent amplification using RNA transcripts as the source. First-round RT-PCR with HTBI primers amplified the TCR CDR3 region. TCRdb reanalysed the multiplex PCR reads using MiXCR and keeps one entry per CDR3 protein. The sample lists more than 350,000 distinct CDR3 sequences; roughly 15% were seen once. The CDR3 contains 13 residues. Germline CDR1 and CDR2: MDHEN and SYDVKM. Deletions cut 6 bases from V and 5 bases from J, with 14 bases between. The TCR comes from a woman aged 55-69 years with Graves' ophthalmopathy. This chain connects TRBV28 to TRBJ2-7; perhaps D is TRBD1 or TRBD2 (5 bases each). Input material: blood. The CDR3 DNA is TGTGCCAGCAGCCGCCCCGGGACCCACGAGCAGTACTTC. Translation gives CASSRPGTHEQYF.